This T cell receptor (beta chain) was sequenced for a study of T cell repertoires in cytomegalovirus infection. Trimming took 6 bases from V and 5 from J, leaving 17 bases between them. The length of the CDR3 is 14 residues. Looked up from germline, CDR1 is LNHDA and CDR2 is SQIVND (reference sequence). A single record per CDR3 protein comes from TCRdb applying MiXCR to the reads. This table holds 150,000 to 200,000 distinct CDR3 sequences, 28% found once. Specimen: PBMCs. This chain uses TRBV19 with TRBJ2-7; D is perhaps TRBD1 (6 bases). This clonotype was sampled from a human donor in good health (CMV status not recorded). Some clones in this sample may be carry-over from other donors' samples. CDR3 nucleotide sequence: TGTGCCAGTAGCCTAACCGGACAGTCCAACGAGCAGTACTTC. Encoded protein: CASSLTGQSNEQYF.